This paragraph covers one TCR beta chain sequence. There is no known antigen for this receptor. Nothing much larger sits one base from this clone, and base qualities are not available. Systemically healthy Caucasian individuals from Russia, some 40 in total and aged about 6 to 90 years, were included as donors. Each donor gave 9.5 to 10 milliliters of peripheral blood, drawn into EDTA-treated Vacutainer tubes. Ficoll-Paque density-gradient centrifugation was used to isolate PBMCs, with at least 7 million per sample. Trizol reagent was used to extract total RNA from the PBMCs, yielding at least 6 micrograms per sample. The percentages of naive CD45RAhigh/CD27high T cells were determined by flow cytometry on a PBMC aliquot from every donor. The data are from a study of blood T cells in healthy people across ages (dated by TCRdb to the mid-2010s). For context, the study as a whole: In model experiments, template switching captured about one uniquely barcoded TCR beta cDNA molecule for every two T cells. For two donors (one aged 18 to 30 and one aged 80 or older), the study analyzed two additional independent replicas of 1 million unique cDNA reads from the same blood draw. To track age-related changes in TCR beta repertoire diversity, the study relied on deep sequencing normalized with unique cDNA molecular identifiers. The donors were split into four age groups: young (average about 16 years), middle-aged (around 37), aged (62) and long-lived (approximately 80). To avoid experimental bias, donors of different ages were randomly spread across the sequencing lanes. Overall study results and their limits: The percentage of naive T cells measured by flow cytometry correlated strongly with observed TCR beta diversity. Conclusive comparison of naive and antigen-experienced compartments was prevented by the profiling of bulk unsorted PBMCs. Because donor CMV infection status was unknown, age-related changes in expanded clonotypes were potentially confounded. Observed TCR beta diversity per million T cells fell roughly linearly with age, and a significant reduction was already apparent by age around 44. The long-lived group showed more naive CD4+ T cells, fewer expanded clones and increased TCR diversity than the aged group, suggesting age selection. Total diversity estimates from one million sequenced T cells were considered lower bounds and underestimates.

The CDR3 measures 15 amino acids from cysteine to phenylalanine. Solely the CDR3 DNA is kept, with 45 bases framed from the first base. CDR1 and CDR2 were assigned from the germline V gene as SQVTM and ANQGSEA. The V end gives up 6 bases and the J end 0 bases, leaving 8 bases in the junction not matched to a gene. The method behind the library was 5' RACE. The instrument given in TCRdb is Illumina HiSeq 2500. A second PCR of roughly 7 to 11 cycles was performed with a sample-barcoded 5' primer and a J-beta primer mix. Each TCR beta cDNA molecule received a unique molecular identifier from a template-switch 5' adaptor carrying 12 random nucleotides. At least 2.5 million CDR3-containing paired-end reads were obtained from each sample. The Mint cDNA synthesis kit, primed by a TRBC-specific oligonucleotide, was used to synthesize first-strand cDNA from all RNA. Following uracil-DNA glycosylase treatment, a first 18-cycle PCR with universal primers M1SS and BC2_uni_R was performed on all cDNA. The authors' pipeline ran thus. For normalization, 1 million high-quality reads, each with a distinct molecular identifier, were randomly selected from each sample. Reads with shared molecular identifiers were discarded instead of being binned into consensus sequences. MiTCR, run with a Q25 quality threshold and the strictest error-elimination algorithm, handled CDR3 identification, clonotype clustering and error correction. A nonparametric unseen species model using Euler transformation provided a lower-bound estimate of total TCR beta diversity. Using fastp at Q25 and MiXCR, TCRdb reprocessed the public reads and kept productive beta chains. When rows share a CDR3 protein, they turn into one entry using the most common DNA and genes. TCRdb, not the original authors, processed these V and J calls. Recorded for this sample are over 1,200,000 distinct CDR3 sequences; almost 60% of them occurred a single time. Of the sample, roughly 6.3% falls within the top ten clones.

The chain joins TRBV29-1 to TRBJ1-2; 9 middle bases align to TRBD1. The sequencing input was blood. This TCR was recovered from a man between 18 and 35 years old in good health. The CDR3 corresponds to CSVGQGQGPNYGYTF. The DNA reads TGCAGCGTGGGGCAGGGACAGGGACCTAACTATGGCTACACCTTC.